This TCR beta chain was retrieved from a study of blood T cell repertoires in COVID-19. Background on the study: The United States, Italy and Spain supplied acute and convalescent COVID-19 samples. The cDNA or gDNA used as material had been derived from T cells, B-cell-depleted T cells, or PBMCs.

Authors' processing steps: Reference gene primers were amplified, and this amplification served to estimate nucleated cell counts. Measured with immunoSEQ multiplex PCR; TCRdb has only the in-frame clones, and not every one. That table is the source of V, J and clone size, and D and trimming were worked out from the DNA. Among 200,000 to 250,000 clones, about 90% were seen once, and the ten largest hold around 1.5%. The germline gives CDR1 MNHEY, CDR2 SVGEGT. The length of the CDR3 is 14 residues. The V and J ends lost 2 bases and 0 bases respectively, with 7 bases between them. V gene TRBV6-2 or TRBV6-3 combines with J gene TRBJ1-1; D is unresolved. The origin of this receptor is a man younger than 30 with active or convalescent COVID-19. Sequencing was carried out using peripheral blood. The CDR3 region has the DNA TGTGCCAGCAGTTACGCCAGGATGAACACTGAAGCTTTCTTT. Protein product: CASSYARMNTEAFF.